The sequence of this TCR beta chain was determined in a study of response to subunit inactivated influenza vaccine. Study-wide results and limits: There was a suggestion from the authors that each seasonal influenza vaccination recruits few new T cells.

This clonotype was seen many times. Antigen: not known. CDR3 length: 15 residues. The V gene end was trimmed by 2 bases and the J gene end by 9 bases; junction bases not matched to a gene: 8. Germline CDR1 is MNHEY and CDR2 is SMNVEV (reference sequence). TCRdb re-analysed the RT-PCR reads in MiXCR, keeping a single row per CDR3 protein. The sample lists about 800,000 distinct CDR3 sequences; 21% were seen once. The sample here was PBMCs from blood, taken roughly 5 days after vaccination. The receptor comes from a man aged 50-60 years who received an inactivated influenza vaccine. V usage is TRBV27 and J usage is TRBJ2-1; 9 positions match TRBD2. The CDR3 is CASSLGVAGASEQFF. CDR3 sequence (DNA): TGTGCCAGCAGTTTAGGGGTAGCGGGAGCGTCTGAGCAGTTCTTC.